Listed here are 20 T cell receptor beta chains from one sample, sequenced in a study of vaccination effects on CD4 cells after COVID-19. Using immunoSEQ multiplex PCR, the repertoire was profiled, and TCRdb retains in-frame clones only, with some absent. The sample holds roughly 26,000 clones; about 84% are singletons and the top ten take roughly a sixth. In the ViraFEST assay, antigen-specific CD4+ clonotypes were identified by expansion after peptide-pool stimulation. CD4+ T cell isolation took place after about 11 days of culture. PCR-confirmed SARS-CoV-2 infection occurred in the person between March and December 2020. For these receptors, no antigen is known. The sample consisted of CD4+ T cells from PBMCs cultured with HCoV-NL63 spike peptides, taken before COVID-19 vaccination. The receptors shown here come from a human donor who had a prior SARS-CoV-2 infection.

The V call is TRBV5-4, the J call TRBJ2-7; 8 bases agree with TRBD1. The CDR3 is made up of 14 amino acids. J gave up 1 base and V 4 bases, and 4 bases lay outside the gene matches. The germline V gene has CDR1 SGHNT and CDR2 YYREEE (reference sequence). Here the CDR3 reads CASSKGQASYEQYF. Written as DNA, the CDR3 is TGTGCCAGCAGCAAGGGACAGGCTTCCTACGAGCAGTACTTC.

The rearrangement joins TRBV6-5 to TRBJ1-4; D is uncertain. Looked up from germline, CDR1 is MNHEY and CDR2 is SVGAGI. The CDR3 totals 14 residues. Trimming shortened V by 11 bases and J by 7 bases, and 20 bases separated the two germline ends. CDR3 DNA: TGTGCCTCCCGGCGGGTGTCGGAACTTGAAAAACTGTTTTTT. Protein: CASRRVSELEKLFF.

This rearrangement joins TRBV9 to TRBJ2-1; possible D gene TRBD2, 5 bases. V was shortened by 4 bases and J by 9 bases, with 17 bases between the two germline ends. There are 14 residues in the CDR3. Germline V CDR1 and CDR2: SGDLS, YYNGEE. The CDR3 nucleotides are TGTGCCAGCAGCCAAGAGAAGCGGATTGGTGAGCAGTTCTTC. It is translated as CASSQEKRIGEQFF.

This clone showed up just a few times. The CDR3 region is CASSRKHPGQGTGANVLTF. The CDR3 DNA is TGTGCCAGCAGTCGGAAACATCCGGGACAGGGGACTGGGGCCAACGTCCTGACTTTC. V gene TRBV6-6 combines with J gene TRBJ2-6; 10 nucleotides match TRBD1. Germline V gene sequence: CDR1 MNHNY, CDR2 SVGAGI (reference sequence). The J segment lost 2 bases and the V segment lost 5 bases, leaving 12 bases of the junction unmatched. CDR3 length equals 19 residues.

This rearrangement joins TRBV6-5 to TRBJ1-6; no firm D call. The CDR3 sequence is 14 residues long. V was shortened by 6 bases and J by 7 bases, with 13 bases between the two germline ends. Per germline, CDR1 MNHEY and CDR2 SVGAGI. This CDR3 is CASRPDGSNSPLHF. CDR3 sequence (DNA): TGTGCCAGCAGGCCCGACGGCTCAAATTCACCCCTCCACTTT.

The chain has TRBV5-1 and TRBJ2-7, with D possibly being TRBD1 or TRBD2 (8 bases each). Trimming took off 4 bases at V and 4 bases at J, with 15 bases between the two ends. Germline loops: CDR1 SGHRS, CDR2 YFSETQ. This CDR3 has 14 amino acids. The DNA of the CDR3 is TGCGCCAGCAGCGCGGGGGGACAGGAGTACGAGCAGTACTTC. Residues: CASSAGGQEYEQYF.

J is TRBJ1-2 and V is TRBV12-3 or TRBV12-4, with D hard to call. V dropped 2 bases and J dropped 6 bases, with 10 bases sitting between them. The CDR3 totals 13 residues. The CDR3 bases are TGTGCCAGCAGTTTATCGTCGGGGAATGGCTACACCTTC. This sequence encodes CASSLSSGNGYTF.

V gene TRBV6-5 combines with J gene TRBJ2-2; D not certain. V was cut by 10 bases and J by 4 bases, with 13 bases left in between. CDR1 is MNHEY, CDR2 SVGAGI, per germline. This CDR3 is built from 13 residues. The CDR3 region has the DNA TGTGCCACCCGGATCTTTAGCACCGGGGAGCTGTTTTTT. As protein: CATRIFSTGELFF.

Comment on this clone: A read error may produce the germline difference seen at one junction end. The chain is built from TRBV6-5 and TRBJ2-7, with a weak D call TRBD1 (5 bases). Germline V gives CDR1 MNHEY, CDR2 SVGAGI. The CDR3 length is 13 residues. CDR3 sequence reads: CATSMTVYYEQYF. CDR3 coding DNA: TGTGCCACCAGTATGACAGTGTACTACGAGCAGTACTTC.

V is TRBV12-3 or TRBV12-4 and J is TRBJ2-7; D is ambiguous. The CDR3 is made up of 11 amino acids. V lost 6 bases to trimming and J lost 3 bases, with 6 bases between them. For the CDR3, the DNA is TGTGCCAGCAGCTTAAACTACGAGCAGTACTTC. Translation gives CASSLNYEQYF.

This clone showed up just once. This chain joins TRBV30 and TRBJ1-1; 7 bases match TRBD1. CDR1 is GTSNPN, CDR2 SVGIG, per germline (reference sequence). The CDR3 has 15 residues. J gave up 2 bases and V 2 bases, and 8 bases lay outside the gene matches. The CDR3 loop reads CAWSLGTAKNTEAFF. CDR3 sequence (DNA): TGTGCCTGGAGTTTGGGGACAGCAAAAAACACTGAAGCTTTCTTT.

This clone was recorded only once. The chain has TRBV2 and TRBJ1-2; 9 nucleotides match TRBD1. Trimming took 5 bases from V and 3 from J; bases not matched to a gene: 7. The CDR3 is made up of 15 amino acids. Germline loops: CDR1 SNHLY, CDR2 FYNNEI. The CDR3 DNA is TGTGCCAGCAGTTCAAACAGGGGGCTTGACTATGGCTACACCTTC. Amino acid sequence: CASSSNRGLDYGYTF. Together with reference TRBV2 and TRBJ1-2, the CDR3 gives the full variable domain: EPEVTQTPSHQVTQMGQEVILRCVPISNHLYFYWYRQILGQKVEFLVSFYNNEISEKSEIFDDQFSVERPDGSNFTLKIRSTKLEDSAMYFCASSSNRGLDYGYTFGSGTRLTVV.

CDR3 nucleotide sequence: TGTGCCAGCAGCTTCAGACAGGGGACCGGGGAGCTGTTTTTT. This encodes CASSFRQGTGELFF. The V and J genes are TRBV5-4 and TRBJ2-2, with TRBD1 matching 8 bases. This CDR3 comprises 14 residues. The V gene's germline CDR1 is SGHNT and CDR2 YYREEE (reference sequence). Trimming cost V 2 bases and J 5 bases; bases outside gene matches: 2.

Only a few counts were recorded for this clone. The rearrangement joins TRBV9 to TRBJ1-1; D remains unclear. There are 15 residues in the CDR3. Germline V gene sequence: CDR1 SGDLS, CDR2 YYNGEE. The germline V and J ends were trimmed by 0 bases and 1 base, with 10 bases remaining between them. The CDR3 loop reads CASSVDPHKNTEAFF. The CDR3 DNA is TGTGCCAGCAGCGTAGATCCCCACAAGAACACTGAAGCTTTCTTT. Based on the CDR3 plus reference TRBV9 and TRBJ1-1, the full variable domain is DSGVTQTPKHLITATGQRVTLRCSPRSGDLSVYWYQQSLDQGLQFLIQYYNGEERAKGNILERFSAQQFPDLHSELNLSSLELGDSALYFCASSVDPHKNTEAFFGQGTRLTVV.

The CDR3 DNA sequence: TGTGCCAGCAGCTTAGTTGGTGGGAAAGGAGGTACGCAGTATTTT. It is translated as CASSLVGGKGGTQYF. This rearrangement joins TRBV11-2 to TRBJ2-3; tentative D call: TRBD2 (5 bases). The CDR3 extends over 15 amino acids. Trimming pared 1 base from V and 8 bases from J, leaving 16 bases between. Germline values: CDR1 SGHAT, CDR2 FQNNGV.

This chain's CDR3 is CAISGGTAGGLHNEQFF. Here the CDR3 DNA reads TGTGCCATCAGTGGGGGGACCGCGGGGGGCCTACACAATGAGCAGTTCTTC. The chain joins TRBV10-3 to TRBJ2-1; TRBD2 matches at 8 bases. The ends lost 4 bases at V and 5 bases at J; junction bases unmatched: 13. The length of the CDR3 is 17 residues. The V gene's germline CDR1 is ENHRY and CDR2 SYGVKD.

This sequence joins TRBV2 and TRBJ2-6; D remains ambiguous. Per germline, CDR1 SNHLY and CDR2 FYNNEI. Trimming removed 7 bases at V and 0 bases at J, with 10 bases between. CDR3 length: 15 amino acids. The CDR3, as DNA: TGTGCCAGCATGGCCAGTTACTCTGGGGCCAACGTCCTGACTTTC. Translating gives CASMASYSGANVLTF.

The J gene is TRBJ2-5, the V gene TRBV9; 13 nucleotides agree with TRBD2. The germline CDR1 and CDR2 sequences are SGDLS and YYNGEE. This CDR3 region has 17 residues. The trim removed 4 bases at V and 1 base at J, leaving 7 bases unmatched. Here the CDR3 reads CASSTRLAGGIQETQYF. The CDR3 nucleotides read TGTGCCAGCAGCACCCGACTAGCGGGAGGAATCCAAGAGACCCAGTACTTC.

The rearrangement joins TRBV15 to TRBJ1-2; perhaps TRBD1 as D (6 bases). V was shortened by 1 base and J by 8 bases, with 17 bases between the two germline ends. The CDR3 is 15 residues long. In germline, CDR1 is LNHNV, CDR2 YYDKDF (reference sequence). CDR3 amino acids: CATSRGWQGSDGYTF. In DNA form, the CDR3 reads TGTGCCACCAGCAGAGGATGGCAGGGGTCGGACGGCTACACCTTC.

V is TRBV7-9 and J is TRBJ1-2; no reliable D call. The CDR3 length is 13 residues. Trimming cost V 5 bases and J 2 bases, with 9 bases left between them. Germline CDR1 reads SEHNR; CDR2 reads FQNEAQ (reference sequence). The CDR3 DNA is TGTGCCAGCAGCCCTTCAGAGAACTATGGCTACACCTTC. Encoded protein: CASSPSENYGYTF.